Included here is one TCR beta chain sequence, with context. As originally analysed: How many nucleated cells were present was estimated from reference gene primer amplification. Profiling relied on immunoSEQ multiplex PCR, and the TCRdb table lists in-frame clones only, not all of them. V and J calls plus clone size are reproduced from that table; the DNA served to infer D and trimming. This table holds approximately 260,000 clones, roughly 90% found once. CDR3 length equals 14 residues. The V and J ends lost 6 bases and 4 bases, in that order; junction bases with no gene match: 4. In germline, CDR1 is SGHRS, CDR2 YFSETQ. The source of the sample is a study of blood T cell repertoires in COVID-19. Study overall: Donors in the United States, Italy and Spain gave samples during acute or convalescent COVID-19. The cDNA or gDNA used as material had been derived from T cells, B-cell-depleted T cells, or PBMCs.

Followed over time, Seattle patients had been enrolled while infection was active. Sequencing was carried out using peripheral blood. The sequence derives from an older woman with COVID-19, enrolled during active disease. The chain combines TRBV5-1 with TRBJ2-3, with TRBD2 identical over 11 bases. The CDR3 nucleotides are TGCGCCAGCACGACTAGCGGGGAGGCAGATACGCAGTATTTT. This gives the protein CASTTSGEADTQYF.